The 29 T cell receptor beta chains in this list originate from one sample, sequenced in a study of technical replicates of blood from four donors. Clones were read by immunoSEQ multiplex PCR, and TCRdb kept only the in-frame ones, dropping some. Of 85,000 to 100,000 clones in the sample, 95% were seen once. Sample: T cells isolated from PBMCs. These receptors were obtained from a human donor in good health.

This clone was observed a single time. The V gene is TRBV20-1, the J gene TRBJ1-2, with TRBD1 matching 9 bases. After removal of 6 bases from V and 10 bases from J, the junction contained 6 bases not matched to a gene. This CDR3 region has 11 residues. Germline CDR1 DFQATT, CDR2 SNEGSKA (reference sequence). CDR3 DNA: TGCAGTGCGGCGGGACAGGGAGACTACACCTTC. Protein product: CSAAGQGDYTF.

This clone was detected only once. DNA for the CDR3: TGTGCCAGCAGCGTTCAGTCCGAAGTAAACTATGGCTACACCTTC. It yields the protein CASSVQSEVNYGYTF. The rearrangement joins TRBV9 to TRBJ1-2; D unresolved. This CDR3 comprises 15 residues. V was cut by 2 bases and J by 2 bases, with 13 bases left in between. CDR1 is SGDLS and CDR2 is YYNGEE in the germline V gene.

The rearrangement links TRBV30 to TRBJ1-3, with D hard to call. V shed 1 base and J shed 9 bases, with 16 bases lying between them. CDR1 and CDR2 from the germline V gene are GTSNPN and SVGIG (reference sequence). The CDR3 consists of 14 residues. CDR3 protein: CAWSGWMSEGTIYF. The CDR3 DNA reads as TGTGCCTGGAGTGGGTGGATGTCAGAGGGCACCATATATTTT.

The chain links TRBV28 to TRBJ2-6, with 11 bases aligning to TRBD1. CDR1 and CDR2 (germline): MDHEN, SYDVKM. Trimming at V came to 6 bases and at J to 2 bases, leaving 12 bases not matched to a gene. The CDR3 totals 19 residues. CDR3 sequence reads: CASSARLRDRGAGANVLTF. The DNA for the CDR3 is TGTGCCAGCAGCGCGAGACTCCGGGACAGGGGGGCTGGGGCCAACGTCCTGACTTTC. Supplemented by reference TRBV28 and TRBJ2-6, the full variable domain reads DVKVTQSSRYLVKRTGEKVFLECVQDMDHENMFWYRQDPGLGLRLIYFSYDVKMKEKGDIPEGYSVSREKKERFSLILESASTNQTSMYLCASSARLRDRGAGANVLTFGAGSRLTVL.

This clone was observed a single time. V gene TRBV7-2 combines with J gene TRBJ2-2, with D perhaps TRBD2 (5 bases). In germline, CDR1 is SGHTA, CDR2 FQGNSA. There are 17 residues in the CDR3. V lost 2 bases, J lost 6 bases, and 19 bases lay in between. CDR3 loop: CASSLLLVGATSGELFF. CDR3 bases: TGTGCCAGCAGCTTACTTCTCGTGGGAGCCACCTCCGGGGAGCTGTTTTTT.

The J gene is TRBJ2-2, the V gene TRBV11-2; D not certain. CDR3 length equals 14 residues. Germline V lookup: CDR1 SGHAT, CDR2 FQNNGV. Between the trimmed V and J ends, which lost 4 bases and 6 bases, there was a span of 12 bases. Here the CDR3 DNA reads TGTGCCAGCAGCTCCCCAATGTTAGCCGGGGAGCTGTTTTTT. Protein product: CASSSPMLAGELFF.

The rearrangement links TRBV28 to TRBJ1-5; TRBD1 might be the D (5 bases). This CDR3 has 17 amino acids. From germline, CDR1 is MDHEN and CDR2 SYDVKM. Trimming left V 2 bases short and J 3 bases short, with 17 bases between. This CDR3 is CASSLRADREYNQPQHF. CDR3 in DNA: TGTGCCAGCAGTTTAAGGGCAGACAGAGAATACAATCAGCCCCAGCATTTT.

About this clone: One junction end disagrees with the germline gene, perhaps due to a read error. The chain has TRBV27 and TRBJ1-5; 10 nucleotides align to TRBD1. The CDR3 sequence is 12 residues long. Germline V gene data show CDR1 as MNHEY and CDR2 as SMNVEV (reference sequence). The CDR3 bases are TGTGCCAGCAGTCCAGGGACAGGGGACTTGAATTTT. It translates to CASSPGTGDLNF.

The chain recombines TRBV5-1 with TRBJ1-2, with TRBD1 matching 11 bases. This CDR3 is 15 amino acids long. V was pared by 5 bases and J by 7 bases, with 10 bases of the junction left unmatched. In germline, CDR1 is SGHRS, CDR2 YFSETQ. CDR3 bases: TGCGCCAGCAGACATTCCGGACAGGGGGCTTTTGGCTACACCTTC. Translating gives CASRHSGQGAFGYTF.

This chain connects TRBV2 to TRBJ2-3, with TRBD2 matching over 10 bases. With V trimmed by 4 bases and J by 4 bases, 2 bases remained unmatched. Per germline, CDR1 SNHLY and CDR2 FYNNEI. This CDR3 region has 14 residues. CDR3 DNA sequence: TGTGCCAGCAGTGCCAGCGGGGGGGCAGATACGCAGTATTTT. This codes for CASSASGGADTQYF.

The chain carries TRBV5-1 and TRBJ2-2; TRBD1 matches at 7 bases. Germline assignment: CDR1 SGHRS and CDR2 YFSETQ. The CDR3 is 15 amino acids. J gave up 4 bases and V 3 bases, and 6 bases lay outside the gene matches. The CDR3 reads CASSSFDRVTGELFF. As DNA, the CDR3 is TGCGCCAGCAGCTCCTTTGACAGGGTCACCGGGGAGCTGTTTTTT.

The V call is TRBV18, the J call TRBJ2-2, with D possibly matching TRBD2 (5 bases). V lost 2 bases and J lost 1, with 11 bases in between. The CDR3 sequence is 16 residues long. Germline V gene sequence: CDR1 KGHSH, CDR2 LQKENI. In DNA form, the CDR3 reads TGTGCCAGCTCACCAGTTCCCGCGGGGAACACCGGGGAGCTGTTTTTT. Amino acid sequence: CASSPVPAGNTGELFF.

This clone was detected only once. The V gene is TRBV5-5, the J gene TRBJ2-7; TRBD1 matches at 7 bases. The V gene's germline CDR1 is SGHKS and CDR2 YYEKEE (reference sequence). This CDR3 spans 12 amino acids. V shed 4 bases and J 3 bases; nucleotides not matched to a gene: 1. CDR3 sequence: CASSRTGYEQYF. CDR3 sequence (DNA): TGTGCCAGCAGCCGGACAGGCTACGAGCAGTACTTC.

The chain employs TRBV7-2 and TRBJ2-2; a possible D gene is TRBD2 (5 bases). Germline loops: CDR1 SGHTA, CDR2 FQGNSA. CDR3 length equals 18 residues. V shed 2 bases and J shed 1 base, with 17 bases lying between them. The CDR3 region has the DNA TGTGCCAGCAGCTTACGGGGTGATCCAGATGGGAACACCGGGGAGCTGTTTTTT. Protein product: CASSLRGDPDGNTGELFF.

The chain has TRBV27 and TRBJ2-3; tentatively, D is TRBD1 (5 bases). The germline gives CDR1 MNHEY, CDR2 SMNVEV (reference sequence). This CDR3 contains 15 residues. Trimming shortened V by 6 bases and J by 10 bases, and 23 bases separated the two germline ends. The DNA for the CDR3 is TGTGCCAGCAGCCTTTATGCCGCAGACAGCGACTCGCAGTATTTT. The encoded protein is CASSLYAADSDSQYF.

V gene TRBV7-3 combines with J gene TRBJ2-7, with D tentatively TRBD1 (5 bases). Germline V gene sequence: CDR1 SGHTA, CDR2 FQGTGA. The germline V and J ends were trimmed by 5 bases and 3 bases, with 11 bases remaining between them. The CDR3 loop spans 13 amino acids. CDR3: CASSAGQYYEQYF. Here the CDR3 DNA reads TGTGCCAGCAGCGCTGGACAATACTACGAGCAGTACTTC.

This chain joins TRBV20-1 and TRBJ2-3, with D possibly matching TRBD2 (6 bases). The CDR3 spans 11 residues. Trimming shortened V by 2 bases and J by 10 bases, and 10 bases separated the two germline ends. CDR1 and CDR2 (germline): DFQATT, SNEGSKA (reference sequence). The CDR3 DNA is TGCAGTGCTAGAAGCCGGGGGTCGCAGTATTTT. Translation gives CSARSRGSQYF.

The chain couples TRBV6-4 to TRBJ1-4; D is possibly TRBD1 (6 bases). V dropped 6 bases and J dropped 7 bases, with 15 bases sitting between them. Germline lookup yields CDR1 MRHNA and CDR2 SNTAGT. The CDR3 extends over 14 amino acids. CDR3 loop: CASRAGPGVEKLFF. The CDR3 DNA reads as TGTGCCAGCAGGGCCGGCCCAGGGGTTGAAAAACTGTTTTTT.

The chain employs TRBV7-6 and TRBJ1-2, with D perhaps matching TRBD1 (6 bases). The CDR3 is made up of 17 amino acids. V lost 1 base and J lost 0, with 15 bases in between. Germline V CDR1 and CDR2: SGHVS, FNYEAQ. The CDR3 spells CASSLEQGGGANYGYTF. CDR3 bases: TGTGCCAGCAGCTTAGAACAGGGAGGGGGGGCTAACTATGGCTACACCTTC.

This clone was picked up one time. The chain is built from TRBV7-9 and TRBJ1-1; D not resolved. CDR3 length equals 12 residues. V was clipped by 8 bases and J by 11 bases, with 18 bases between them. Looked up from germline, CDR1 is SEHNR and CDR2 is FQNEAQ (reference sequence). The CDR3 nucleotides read TGTGCCAGCGGTTCGTCGCCCCTTCAGGCTTTCTTT. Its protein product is CASGSSPLQAFF.

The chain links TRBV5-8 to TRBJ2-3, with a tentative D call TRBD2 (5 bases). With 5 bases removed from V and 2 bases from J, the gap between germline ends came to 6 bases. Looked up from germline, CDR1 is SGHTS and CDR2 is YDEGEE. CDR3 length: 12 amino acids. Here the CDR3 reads CASSRDTDTQYF. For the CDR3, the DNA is TGTGCCAGCAGTCGGGACACAGATACGCAGTATTTT.

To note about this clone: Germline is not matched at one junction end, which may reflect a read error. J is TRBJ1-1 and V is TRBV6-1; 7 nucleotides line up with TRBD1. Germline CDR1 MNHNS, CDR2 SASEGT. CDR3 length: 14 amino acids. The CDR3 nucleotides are TGTGTCAGCCCACCCAGCCTCTTAGGGGGCTCAGCTTTCTTT. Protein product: CVSPPSLLGGSAFF.

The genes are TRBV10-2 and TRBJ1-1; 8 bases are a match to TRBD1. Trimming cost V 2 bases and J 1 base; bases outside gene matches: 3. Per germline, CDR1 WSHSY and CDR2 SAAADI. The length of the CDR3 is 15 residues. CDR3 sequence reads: CASSEPGQANTEAFF. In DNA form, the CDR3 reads TGCGCCAGCAGTGAGCCGGGACAGGCGAACACTGAAGCTTTCTTT.

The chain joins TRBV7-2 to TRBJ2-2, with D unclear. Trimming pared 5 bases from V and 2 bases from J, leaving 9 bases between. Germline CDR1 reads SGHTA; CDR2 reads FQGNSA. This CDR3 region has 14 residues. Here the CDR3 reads CASSRSYNTGELFF. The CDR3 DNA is TGTGCCAGCAGCCGAAGCTATAACACCGGGGAGCTGTTTTTT. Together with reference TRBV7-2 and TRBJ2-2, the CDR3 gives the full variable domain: GAGVSQSPSNKVTEKGKDVELRCDPISGHTALYWYRQSLGQGLEFLIYFQGNSAPDKSGLPSDRFSAERTGGSVSTLTIQRTQQEDSAVYLCASSRSYNTGELFFGEGSRLTVL.

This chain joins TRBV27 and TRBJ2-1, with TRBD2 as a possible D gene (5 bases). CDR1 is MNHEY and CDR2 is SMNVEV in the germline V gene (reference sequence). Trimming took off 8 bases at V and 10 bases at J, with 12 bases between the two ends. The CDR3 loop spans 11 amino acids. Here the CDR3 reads CASYGLKEQFF. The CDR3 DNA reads TGTGCCAGCTACGGACTCAAAGAGCAGTTCTTC.

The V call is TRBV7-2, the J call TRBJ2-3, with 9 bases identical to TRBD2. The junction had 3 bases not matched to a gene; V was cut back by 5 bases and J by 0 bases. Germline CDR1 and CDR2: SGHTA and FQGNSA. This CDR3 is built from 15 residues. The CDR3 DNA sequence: TGTGCCAGCAGCCTGACTAGCGGAAGCACAGATACGCAGTATTTT. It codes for CASSLTSGSTDTQYF.

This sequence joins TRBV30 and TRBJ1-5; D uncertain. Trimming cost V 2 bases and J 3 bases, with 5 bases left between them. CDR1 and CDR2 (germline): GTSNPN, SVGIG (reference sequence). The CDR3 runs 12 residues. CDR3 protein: CAWSPPNQPQHF. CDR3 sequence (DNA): TGTGCCTGGAGTCCTCCCAATCAGCCCCAGCATTTT.

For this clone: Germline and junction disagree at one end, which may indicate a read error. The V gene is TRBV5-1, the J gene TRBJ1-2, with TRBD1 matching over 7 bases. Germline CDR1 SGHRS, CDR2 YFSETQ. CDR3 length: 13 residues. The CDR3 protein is CATSEGSRQGGTF. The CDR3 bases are TGCGCCACCAGCGAGGGATCCCGGCAGGGGGGTACCTTC.

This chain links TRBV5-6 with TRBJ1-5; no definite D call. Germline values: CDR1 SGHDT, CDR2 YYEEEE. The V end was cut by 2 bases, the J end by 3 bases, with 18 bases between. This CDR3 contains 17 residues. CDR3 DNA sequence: TGTGCCAGCAGCTTCTTTTTTCGAGTAGAGGACAATCAGCCCCAGCATTTT. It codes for CASSFFFRVEDNQPQHF.